The sequence of this TCR beta chain was determined in a study of beta chain features in type 1 diabetes. This CDR3 has 14 amino acids. V dropped 5 bases and J dropped 0; count of bases not matched to a gene: 2. CDR1 is SEHNR and CDR2 is FQNEAQ in the germline V gene (reference sequence). Concerning this clone itself: Antigen unknown.

The investigators reverse transcribed all of the isolated RNA, so they sequenced expressed TCRB transcripts. The method was immunoSEQ multiplex PCR; TCRdb's version includes in-frame clones alone and lacks a portion of them. The profile shows 400,000 to 500,000 clones, about 14% of them singletons. Study results and limitations: Compared to healthy donors, patients appeared to have naive, central memory and Treg TCRB repertoires that were more alike.

The receptor was isolated from a man younger than 45 in good health. The chain is built from TRBV7-9 and TRBJ2-3; 7 bases fit TRBD1. The sample comprised naive CD4+ T cells from blood. DNA of the CDR3: TGTGCCAGCAGCCCGACAGGGAGCACAGATACGCAGTATTTT. Its protein is CASSPTGSTDTQYF.